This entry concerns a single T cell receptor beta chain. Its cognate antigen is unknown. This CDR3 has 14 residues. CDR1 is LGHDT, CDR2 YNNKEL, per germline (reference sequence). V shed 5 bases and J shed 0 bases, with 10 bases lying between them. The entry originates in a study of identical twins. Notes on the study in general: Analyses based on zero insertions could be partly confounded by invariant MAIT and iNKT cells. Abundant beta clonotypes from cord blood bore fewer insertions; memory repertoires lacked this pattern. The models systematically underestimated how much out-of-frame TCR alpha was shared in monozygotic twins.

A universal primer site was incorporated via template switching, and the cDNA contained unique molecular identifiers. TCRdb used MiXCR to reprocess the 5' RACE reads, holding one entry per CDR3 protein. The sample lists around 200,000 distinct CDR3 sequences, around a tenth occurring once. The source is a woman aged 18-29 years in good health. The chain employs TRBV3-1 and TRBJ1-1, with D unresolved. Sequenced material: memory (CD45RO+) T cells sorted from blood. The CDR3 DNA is TGTGCCAGCAGCGCAAGGGATTTGAACACTGAAGCTTTCTTT. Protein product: CASSARDLNTEAFF. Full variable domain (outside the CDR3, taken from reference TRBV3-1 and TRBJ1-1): DTAVSQTPKYLVTQMGNDKSIKCEQNLGHDTMYWYKQDSKKFLKIMFSYNNKELIINETVPNRFSPKSPDKAHLNLHINSLELGDSAVYFCASSARDLNTEAFFGQGTRLTVV.